This entry lists 2 T cell receptor beta chains sequenced from one sample in a study of T cell responses to AZD1222 COVID-19 vaccine. TCRdb's table, derived via immunoSEQ multiplex PCR, lists solely in-frame clones and lacks some. The sample records more than 140,000 clones, more than 75% being singletons. Source: peripheral blood, taken on day 0 of AZD1222 vaccination. These receptors were collected from an adult in good health.

The J gene is TRBJ1-5, the V gene TRBV6-5; D is undetermined. V was pared by 6 bases and J by 9 bases, with 18 bases between. Germline V CDR1 and CDR2: MNHEY, SVGAGI. The CDR3 consists of 14 residues. CDR3: CASRTDGRIGPQHF. The CDR3 coding sequence is TGTGCCAGCAGGACGGACGGGCGAATAGGGCCCCAGCATTTT.

The J gene is TRBJ2-7, the V gene TRBV14; D possibly corresponds to TRBD1 (6 bases). In germline, CDR1 is SGHDN, CDR2 FVKESK. Trimming removed 2 bases from V and 4 bases from J, with 9 bases in between. There are 13 residues in the CDR3. The CDR3 reads CASSQPGQYEQYF. The CDR3 DNA follows: TGTGCCAGCAGCCAACCCGGACAGTACGAGCAGTACTTC.